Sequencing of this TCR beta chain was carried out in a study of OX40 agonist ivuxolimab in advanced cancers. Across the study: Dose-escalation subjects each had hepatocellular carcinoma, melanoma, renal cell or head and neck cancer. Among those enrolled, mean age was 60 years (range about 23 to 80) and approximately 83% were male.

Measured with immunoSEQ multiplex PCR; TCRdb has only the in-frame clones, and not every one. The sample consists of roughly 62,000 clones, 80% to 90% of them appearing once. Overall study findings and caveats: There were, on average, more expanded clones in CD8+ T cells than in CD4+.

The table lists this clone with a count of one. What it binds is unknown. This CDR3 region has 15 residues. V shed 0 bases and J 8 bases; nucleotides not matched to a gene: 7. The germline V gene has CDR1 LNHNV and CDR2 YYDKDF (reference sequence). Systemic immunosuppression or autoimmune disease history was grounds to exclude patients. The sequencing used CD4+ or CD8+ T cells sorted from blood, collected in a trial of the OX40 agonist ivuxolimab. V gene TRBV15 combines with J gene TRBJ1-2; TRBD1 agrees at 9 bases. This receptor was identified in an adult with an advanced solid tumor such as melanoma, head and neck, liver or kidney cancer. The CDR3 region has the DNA TGTGCCACCAGCAGAGACCCGGGACAGGGTTTCGGCTACACCTTC. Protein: CATSRDPGQGFGYTF. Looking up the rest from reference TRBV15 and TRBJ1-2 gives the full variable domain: DAMVIQNPRYQVTQFGKPVTLSCSQTLNHNVMYWYQQKSSQAPKLLFHYYDKDFNNEADTPDNFQSRRPNTSFCFLDIRSPGLGDTAMYLCATSRDPGQGFGYTFGSGTRLTVV.